The clone carrying this TCR beta chain was counted a few times. Among the 110 or so subjects of the validation cohort, separate from the roughly 650-subject first cohort, were the donors. The data were obtained in a study of cytomegalovirus exposure and HLA in healthy donors. Sequencing used immunoSEQ multiplex PCR; TCRdb keeps in-frame clones, though not all of them. The sample lists about 220,000 clones; about 93% were seen once. Germline CDR1 reads SGDLS; CDR2 reads YYNGEE. CDR3 length: 16 amino acids. Trimming stripped 0 bases from V and 0 bases from J, with 10 bases between. This sequence joins TRBV9 and TRBJ1-3; possibly TRBD1 for D (6 bases). This TCR derives from a woman between 18 and 29 years old in good health and CMV-seronegative. The material sequenced was PBMCs. The CDR3 region is CASSVAGTNSGNTIYF. For the CDR3, the DNA is TGTGCCAGCAGCGTAGCGGGGACAAACTCTGGAAACACCATATATTTT. The variable domain in full, with the rest retrieved from reference TRBV9 and TRBJ1-3, is DSGVTQTPKHLITATGQRVTLRCSPRSGDLSVYWYQQSLDQGLQFLIQYYNGEERAKGNILERFSAQQFPDLHSELNLSSLELGDSALYFCASSVAGTNSGNTIYFGEGSWLTVV.